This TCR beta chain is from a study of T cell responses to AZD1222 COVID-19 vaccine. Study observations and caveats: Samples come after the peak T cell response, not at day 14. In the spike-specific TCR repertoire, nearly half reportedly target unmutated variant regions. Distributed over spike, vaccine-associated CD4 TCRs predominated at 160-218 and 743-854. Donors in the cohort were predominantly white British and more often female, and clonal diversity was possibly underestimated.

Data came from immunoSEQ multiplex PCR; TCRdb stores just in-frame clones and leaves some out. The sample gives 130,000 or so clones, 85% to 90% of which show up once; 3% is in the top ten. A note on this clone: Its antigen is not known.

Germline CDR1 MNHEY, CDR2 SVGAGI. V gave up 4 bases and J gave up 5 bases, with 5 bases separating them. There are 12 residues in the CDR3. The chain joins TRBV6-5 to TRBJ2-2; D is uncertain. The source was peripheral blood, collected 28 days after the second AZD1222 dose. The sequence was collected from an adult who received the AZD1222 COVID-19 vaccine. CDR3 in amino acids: CASSWETGELFF. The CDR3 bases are TGTGCCAGCAGTTGGGAAACCGGGGAGCTGTTTTTT.